The 13 T cell receptor beta chains given below trace back to one sample, sequenced in a study of shared clonotypes between healthy human individuals. The repertoire was sequenced with immunoSEQ multiplex PCR; TCRdb's copy has only in-frame clones and lacks some. The sample has 450,000 to 700,000 clones; 95% to 96% are singletons. Naive CD8 isolation took CD45RO-negative cells positively selected for CCR7 and excluded terminally differentiated effector memory CD45RA+ cells. The sample taken for sequencing was naive CD8+ T cells sorted from blood. All receptors come from a woman in her twenties or thirties in good health.

The chain uses TRBV13 and TRBJ2-7; 8 bases are a match to TRBD1. This CDR3 has 14 amino acids. Losses at the gene ends were 3 bases for V and 1 base for J; bases not matched to a gene: 2. The germline V gene encodes CDR1 PRHDT and CDR2 FYEKMQ (reference sequence). The CDR3, as DNA: TGTGCCAGCAGCTTTGGACAGGGTTCCTACGAGCAGTACTTC. Protein product: CASSFGQGSYEQYF.

This chain uses TRBV4-1 with TRBJ2-7; possibly TRBD1 or TRBD2 for D (5 bases each). This CDR3 is built from 14 residues. From germline, CDR1 is MGHRA and CDR2 YSYEKL. The V gene lost 4 bases and the J gene lost 0 bases, with 10 bases spanning the gap. The DNA for the CDR3 is TGCGCCAGCAGCCTCGGGACGCCCTCCTACGAGCAGTACTTC. Its translation is CASSLGTPSYEQYF.

This chain links TRBV27 with TRBJ2-2; 7 bases map to TRBD2. Looked up from germline, CDR1 is MNHEY and CDR2 is SMNVEV (reference sequence). This CDR3 contains 13 residues. The V segment lost 7 bases and the J segment 6 bases; nucleotides outside the gene matches: 5. CDR3 residues: CASIGRGAGELFF. The CDR3 DNA follows: TGTGCCAGCATAGGGAGGGGTGCCGGGGAGCTGTTTTTT.

The chain couples TRBV27 to TRBJ2-2; 7 positions match TRBD1. With 1 base clipped from V and 0 bases from J, the junction kept 8 bases outside the gene matches. CDR3 length: 18 residues. Germline V gives CDR1 MNHEY, CDR2 SMNVEV (reference sequence). The CDR3 loop is CASSLFPFGTANTGELFF. As DNA, the CDR3 is TGTGCCAGCAGTTTATTCCCTTTCGGGACAGCGAACACCGGGGAGCTGTTTTTT.

This clone has just one count. V usage is TRBV4-1 and J usage is TRBJ2-1, with 8 bases that match TRBD2. Germline values: CDR1 MGHRA, CDR2 YSYEKL. V lost 2 bases to trimming and J lost 9 bases; unmatched junction nucleotides: 9. The CDR3 length is 15 residues. The CDR3 DNA sequence: TGCGCCAGCAGCCAAAGGCTAGCGGGTACTGGTGAGCAGTTCTTC. Encoded protein: CASSQRLAGTGEQFF.

The V and J genes are TRBV9 and TRBJ2-4; D is uncertain. The CDR3 length is 15 residues. Per germline, CDR1 SGDLS and CDR2 YYNGEE. V was shortened by 6 bases and J by 2 bases, with 15 bases between the two germline ends. CDR3 DNA sequence: TGTGCCAGCACGTACCCCCTCGGTTCCAAAAACATTCAGTACTTC. Translating it yields CASTYPLGSKNIQYF.

This clone came up once. The J gene is TRBJ2-5, the V gene TRBV7-6; 7 nucleotides agree with TRBD1. The CDR3 runs to 13 residues. The germline V gene encodes CDR1 SGHVS and CDR2 FNYEAQ. J was trimmed by 3 bases and V by 4 bases; bases with no gene match: 2. The CDR3 loop reads CASSSDREETQYF. CDR3 bases: TGTGCCAGCAGCTCAGACAGGGAAGAGACCCAGTACTTC.

The J gene is TRBJ2-7, the V gene TRBV7-9, with a tentative D call TRBD1 (5 bases). V was trimmed by 5 bases and J by 5 bases, leaving 10 bases between them. The CDR3 is 12 amino acids. The germline V gene encodes CDR1 SEHNR and CDR2 FQNEAQ (reference sequence). The CDR3 reads CASSPGHHEQYF. CDR3 bases: TGTGCCAGCAGCCCCGGACACCACGAGCAGTACTTC.

V and J are TRBV19 and TRBJ2-7; 10 bases fit TRBD1. The CDR3 has 19 residues. V trimming: 5 bases; J trimming: 2 bases; junction bases outside the gene matches: 18. Germline lookup yields CDR1 LNHDA and CDR2 SQIVND (reference sequence). CDR3 region: CASSLAPWGTGDFAYEQYF. Written as DNA, the CDR3 is TGTGCCAGTAGTTTGGCGCCCTGGGGGACAGGGGACTTCGCCTACGAGCAGTACTTC.

The V and J genes are TRBV7-8 and TRBJ1-1; perhaps TRBD1 as D (6 bases). Germline V CDR1 and CDR2: SGHVS, FQNEAQ. This CDR3 is 17 amino acids long. Deletions cut 7 bases from V and 3 bases from J, with 24 bases between. The CDR3 loop is CASTGAGGLRMDTEAFF. The CDR3 DNA reads as TGTGCCAGCACCGGAGCCGGGGGGCTGCGGATGGACACTGAAGCTTTCTTT.

This clone was observed once. The chain employs TRBV9 and TRBJ2-7; perhaps D is TRBD1 or TRBD2 (5 bases each). The CDR3 sequence is 16 residues long. Germline V gene sequence: CDR1 SGDLS, CDR2 YYNGEE. V was pared by 0 bases and J by 2 bases, with 15 bases between. In DNA, the CDR3 is TGTGCCAGCAGCGTAGCCTCCGGGACCGAGACCTACGAGCAGTACTTC. This encodes CASSVASGTETYEQYF.

The chain is built from TRBV15 and TRBJ2-1, with D unclear. The CDR3 contains 11 residues. Trimming left V 3 bases short and J 6 bases short, with 3 bases between. Germline CDR1 is LNHNV and CDR2 is YYDKDF (reference sequence). The CDR3 sequence is CATSSSNEQFF. The DNA of the CDR3 is TGTGCCACCAGCAGTTCCAATGAGCAGTTCTTC.

The rearrangement uses TRBV5-1 and TRBJ2-5; 10 bases are a match to TRBD2. Looked up from germline, CDR1 is SGHRS and CDR2 is YFSETQ. Trimming cost V 4 bases and J 5 bases; bases outside gene matches: 14. The CDR3 sequence is 17 residues long. For the CDR3, the DNA is TGCGCCAGCAGCCCGGGCCTAGCGGGAGTCGGGTCGGAGACCCAGTACTTC. This encodes CASSPGLAGVGSETQYF.